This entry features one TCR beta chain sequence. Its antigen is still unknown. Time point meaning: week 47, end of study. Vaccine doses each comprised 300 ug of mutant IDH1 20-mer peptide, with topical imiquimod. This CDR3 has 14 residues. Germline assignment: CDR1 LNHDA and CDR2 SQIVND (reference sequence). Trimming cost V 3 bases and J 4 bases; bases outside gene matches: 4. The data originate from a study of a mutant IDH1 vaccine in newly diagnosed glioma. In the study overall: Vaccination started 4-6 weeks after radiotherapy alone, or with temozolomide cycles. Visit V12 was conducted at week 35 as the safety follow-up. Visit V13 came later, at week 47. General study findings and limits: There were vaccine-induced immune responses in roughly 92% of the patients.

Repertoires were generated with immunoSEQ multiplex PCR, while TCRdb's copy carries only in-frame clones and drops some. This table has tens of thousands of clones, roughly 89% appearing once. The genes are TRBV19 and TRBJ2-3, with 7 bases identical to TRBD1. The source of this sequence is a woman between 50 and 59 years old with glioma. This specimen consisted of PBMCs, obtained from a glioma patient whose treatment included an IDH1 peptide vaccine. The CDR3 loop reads CASSIGTVPDTQYF. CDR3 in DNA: TGTGCCAGTAGTATTGGGACAGTACCAGATACGCAGTATTTT. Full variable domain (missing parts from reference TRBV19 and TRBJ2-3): DGGITQSPKYLFRKEGQNVTLSCEQNLNHDAMYWYRQDPGQGLRLIYYSQIVNDFQKGDIAEGYSVSREKKESFPLTVTSAQKNPTAFYLCASSIGTVPDTQYFGPGTRLTVL.